Presented here are 19 T cell receptor beta chains from one specimen sequenced in a study of memory CD4+ T cells and cytomegalovirus serostatus. The sort gate was single viable CD3+CD4+CD8-CD45RO+ cells for memory CD4+ T cells. TCRdb's copy holds only in-frame clones and misses some; the assay was immunoSEQ multiplex PCR. The sample holds roughly 42,000 clones, 78% seen once. Source material: memory CD4+ T cells from blood. These TCRs come from an adult in good health and CMV-seronegative.

The chain uses TRBV6-1 and TRBJ1-1; no firm D call. The CDR3 spans 12 residues. Germline V gene sequence: CDR1 MNHNS, CDR2 SASEGT. Between the trimmed V and J ends, which lost 4 bases and 0 bases, there was a span of 3 bases. CDR3 amino acids: CASSVLNTEAFF. The DNA of the CDR3 is TGTGCCAGCAGTGTGTTGAACACTGAAGCTTTCTTT.

V usage is TRBV5-1 and J usage is TRBJ1-1; D unresolved. Germline V lookup: CDR1 SGHRS, CDR2 YFSETQ. This CDR3 is 16 amino acids long. The V and J ends lost 0 bases and 6 bases respectively, with 18 bases between them. CDR3 nucleotide sequence: TGCGCCAGCAGCTTGGGGACGAGAGGGTTCGTATCTGAAGCTTTCTTT. This encodes CASSLGTRGFVSEAFF.

DNA for the CDR3: TGTGCCAGCAGTTCACAGGGAGGTCGGACTGAAGCTTTCTTT. Translation: CASSSQGGRTEAFF. The J gene is TRBJ1-1, the V gene TRBV27, with a weak D call TRBD1 (6 bases). V was clipped by 4 bases and J by 5 bases, with 14 bases between them. CDR1 is MNHEY, CDR2 SMNVEV, per germline (reference sequence). This CDR3 has 14 amino acids.

V and J are TRBV7-9 and TRBJ1-4; D unclear. Trimming took 4 bases from V and 5 from J, leaving 8 bases between them. Per germline, CDR1 SEHNR and CDR2 FQNEAQ (reference sequence). This CDR3 contains 13 residues. CDR3 nucleotides: TGTGCCAGCAGCTCCAGCATAAATGAAAAACTGTTTTTT. Protein product: CASSSSINEKLFF.

This clone was picked up a small number of times. CDR3 sequence reads: CASRETGVQPQHF. The CDR3 DNA reads as TGTGCCAGCAGGGAAACAGGGGTCCAGCCCCAGCATTTT. The gene calls are TRBV6-1 and TRBJ1-5, with TRBD1 identical over 7 bases. Germline V CDR1 and CDR2: MNHNS, SASEGT. The CDR3 has 13 amino acids. The ends lost 6 bases at V and 7 bases at J; junction bases unmatched: 6.

This clone was counted a few times. This chain connects TRBV18 to TRBJ1-5; 8 bases agree with TRBD1. Germline V lookup: CDR1 KGHSH, CDR2 LQKENI. V was clipped by 4 bases and J by 9 bases; unmatched bases: 8. The CDR3 totals 14 residues. For the CDR3, the DNA is TGTGCCAGCTCACAGGGACAGGAGGGTAGGCCCCAGCATTTT. Its protein is CASSQGQEGRPQHF.

This clone appeared a few times. The chain has TRBV2 and TRBJ2-3; possible D gene TRBD2, 5 bases. The CDR3 is made up of 15 amino acids. Deletions cut 2 bases from V and 5 bases from J, with 14 bases between. Germline loops: CDR1 SNHLY, CDR2 FYNNEI. The CDR3 loop reads CASSESWPRGDTQYF. The CDR3, as DNA: TGTGCCAGCAGTGAATCGTGGCCCCGGGGAGATACGCAGTATTTT.

This clone was counted between two and nine times. This rearrangement joins TRBV5-3 to TRBJ2-7, with 8 nucleotides matching TRBD2. TRBV5-3 is identified as an open reading frame with a role that is uncertain. V gave up 5 bases and J gave up 3 bases; unmatched junction bases: 10. This CDR3 region has 15 residues. For the CDR3, the DNA is TGTGCCAGAAGAAAATTTGGTAGCGGGGTCTACGAGCAGTACTTC. Translation gives CARRKFGSGVYEQYF.

The genes are TRBV6-1 and TRBJ2-7; 7 bases agree with TRBD2. The trim removed 1 base at V and 2 bases at J, leaving 5 bases unmatched. Per germline, CDR1 MNHNS and CDR2 SASEGT. The CDR3 runs to 15 residues. The CDR3 bases are TGTGCCAGCAGTGAAGAGGGAGGGCCTCCCTACGAGCAGTACTTC. Amino acids: CASSEEGGPPYEQYF.

The CDR3 loop is CASSLARGMGYEAFF. Here the CDR3 DNA reads TGCGCCAGCAGCTTGGCCCGGGGGATGGGGTATGAGGCTTTCTTT. The V call is TRBV5-1, the J call TRBJ1-1; tentative D call: TRBD1 (5 bases). The germline gives CDR1 SGHRS, CDR2 YFSETQ. V was pared by 0 bases and J by 11 bases, with 20 bases between. The CDR3 contains 15 residues. The complete variable domain, with remaining parts taken from reference TRBV5-1 and TRBJ1-1, reads KAGVTQTPRYLIKTRGQQVTLSCSPISGHRSVSWYQQTPGQGLQFLFEYFSETQRNKGNFPGRFSGRQFSNSRSEMNVSTLELGDSALYLCASSLARGMGYEAFFGQGTRLTVV.

J is TRBJ1-1 and V is TRBV18, with D possibly TRBD1 on 6 matching bases. V was trimmed by 6 bases and J by 3 bases, leaving 17 bases between them. Germline-derived CDR1 and CDR2 are KGHSH and LQKENI. The length of the CDR3 is 15 residues. The CDR3: CASSHTGTLDTEAFF. CDR3 in DNA: TGTGCCAGCTCTCATACCGGGACACTTGACACTGAAGCTTTCTTT.

The chain joins TRBV25-1 to TRBJ1-2, with a tentative D call TRBD1 (5 bases). Germline CDR1 reads MGHDK; CDR2 reads SYGVNS. V shed 5 bases and J shed 4 bases, with 8 bases lying between them. The CDR3 runs 12 residues. CDR3 loop: CASSYDSYGYTF. The CDR3 DNA sequence: TGTGCCAGCAGTTACGACAGCTATGGCTACACCTTC.

This clone was counted a few times. The chain has TRBV4-2 and TRBJ1-6; D is possibly TRBD1 (5 bases). The germline V gene encodes CDR1 LGHNA and CDR2 YNFKEQ. The CDR3 sequence is 16 residues long. V lost 0 bases to trimming and J lost 6 bases, with 12 bases between them. CDR3 nucleotides: TGTGCCAGCAGCCAAGATCAGGGAAGTTTTAATTCACCCCTCCACTTT. Protein sequence: CASSQDQGSFNSPLHF.

The chain has TRBV6-5 and TRBJ1-5, with 7 bases that match TRBD1. With 4 bases clipped from V and 6 bases from J, the junction kept 6 bases outside the gene matches. Germline V CDR1 and CDR2: MNHEY, SVGAGI. The CDR3 loop spans 14 amino acids. In DNA form, the CDR3 reads TGTGCCAGCAGTTCACAGGGGATCGGTCAGCCCCAGCATTTT. Residues: CASSSQGIGQPQHF.

The chain couples TRBV10-2 to TRBJ2-7; 9 bases fit TRBD1. The trim removed 6 bases at V and 6 bases at J, leaving 9 bases unmatched. CDR3 length: 14 amino acids. Germline values: CDR1 WSHSY, CDR2 SAAADI. DNA of the CDR3: TGCGCCAGCAGCGGACAGGGGATTGTAAGCGAGCAGTACTTC. Its protein is CASSGQGIVSEQYF.

A few counts support this clone. The chain carries TRBV5-1 and TRBJ1-1, with 7 positions matching TRBD1. The CDR3 has 14 amino acids. Per the germline V gene, CDR1 is SGHRS and CDR2 is YFSETQ. The V and J ends lost 4 bases and 1 base, in that order; junction bases with no gene match: 4. In nucleotides, the CDR3 is TGCGCCAGCAGCGACCAGGGGGGGAACACTGAAGCTTTCTTT. This translates into CASSDQGGNTEAFF.

This clone was seen only a few times. This chain links TRBV28 with TRBJ2-2; D is undetermined. This CDR3 comprises 14 residues. Germline assignment: CDR1 MDHEN and CDR2 SYDVKM. V gave up 5 bases and J gave up 0 bases, with 7 bases separating them. The CDR3 DNA is TGTGCCAGCAGTCCGCCTACGAACACCGGGGAGCTGTTTTTT. This gives the protein CASSPPTNTGELFF. The full variable domain, its missing parts supplied by reference TRBV28 and TRBJ2-2, is DVKVTQSSRYLVKRTGEKVFLECVQDMDHENMFWYRQDPGLGLRLIYFSYDVKMKEKGDIPEGYSVSREKKERFSLILESASTNQTSMYLCASSPPTNTGELFFGEGSRLTVL.

V and J are TRBV5-1 and TRBJ2-2; D call uncertain. V shed 1 base and J shed 6 bases, with 7 bases lying between them. The CDR3 covers 13 residues. Germline assignment: CDR1 SGHRS and CDR2 YFSETQ. In DNA form, the CDR3 reads TGCGCCAGCAGCTTGATAGTTTCCGGGGAGCTGTTTTTT. As protein: CASSLIVSGELFF.

The chain employs TRBV18 and TRBJ1-2; the D is unclear. V dropped 6 bases and J dropped 9 bases, with 11 bases sitting between them. CDR1 KGHSH and CDR2 LQKENI come from the germline V gene. The CDR3 has 11 amino acids. CDR3 amino acids: CASSGYDRYTF. In DNA form, the CDR3 reads TGTGCCAGCTCGGGGTATGATCGCTACACCTTC.